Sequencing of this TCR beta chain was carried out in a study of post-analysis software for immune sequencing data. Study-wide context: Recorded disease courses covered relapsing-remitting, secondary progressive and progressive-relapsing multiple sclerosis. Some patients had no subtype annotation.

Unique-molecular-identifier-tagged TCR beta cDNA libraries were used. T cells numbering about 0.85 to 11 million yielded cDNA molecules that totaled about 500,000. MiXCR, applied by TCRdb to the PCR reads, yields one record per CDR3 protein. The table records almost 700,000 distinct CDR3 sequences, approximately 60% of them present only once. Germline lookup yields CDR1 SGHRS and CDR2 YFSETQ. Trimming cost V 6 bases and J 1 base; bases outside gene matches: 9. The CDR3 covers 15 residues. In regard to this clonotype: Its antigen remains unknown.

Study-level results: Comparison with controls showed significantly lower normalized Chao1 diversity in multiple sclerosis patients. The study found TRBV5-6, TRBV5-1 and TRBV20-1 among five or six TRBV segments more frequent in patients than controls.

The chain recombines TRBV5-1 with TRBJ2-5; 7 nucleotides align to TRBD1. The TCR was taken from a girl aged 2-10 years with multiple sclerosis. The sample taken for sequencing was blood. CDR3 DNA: TGCGCCAGCAACTTTCGACAGGGCCTCCAAGAGACCCAGTACTTC. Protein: CASNFRQGLQETQYF.